The source of this T cell receptor (beta chain) is a study of T cells in narcolepsy. At the level of the study: Donors had narcolepsy type 1 or type 2, or were healthy controls.

General study points: Autoreactive clone sequences were missing from some blood memory CD4+ repertoires. Comparing one patient's CSF and blood CD4+ clonotypes highlighted HCRT- and TRIB2-specific autoreactive clonotypes. Healthy controls reportedly lacked the autoreactive clonotypes serially found in patients' blood.

Trimming shortened V by 4 bases and J by 0 bases, and 12 bases separated the two germline ends. The V gene's germline CDR1 is SQVTM and CDR2 ANQGSEA. The CDR3 has 15 amino acids. TCRdb's copy holds only in-frame clones and misses some; the assay was immunoSEQ multiplex PCR. The table has 28,000 or so clones, 86% seen once. As regards this clone: Its antigen is still unknown.

Sequences were obtained from CD45RA- memory CD4+ T cells from PBMCs. This clonotype was sampled from a human donor with narcolepsy. This chain connects TRBV29-1 to TRBJ2-2; D is tentatively TRBD1 or TRBD2 (6 bases each). The CDR3 nucleotides read TGCAGCGTTGGGGGGGCTAACGCGAACACCGGGGAGCTGTTTTTT. This translates into CSVGGANANTGELFF.